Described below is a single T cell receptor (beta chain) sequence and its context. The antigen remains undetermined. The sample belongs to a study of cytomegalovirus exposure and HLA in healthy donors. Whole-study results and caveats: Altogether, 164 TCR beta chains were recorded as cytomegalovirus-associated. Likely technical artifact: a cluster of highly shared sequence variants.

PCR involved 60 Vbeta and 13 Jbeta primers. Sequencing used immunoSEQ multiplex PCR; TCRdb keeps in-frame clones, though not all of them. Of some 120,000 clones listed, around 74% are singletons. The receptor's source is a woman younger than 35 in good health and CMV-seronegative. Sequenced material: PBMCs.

The CDR3: CATSPTGGSYNSPLHF. Here the CDR3 DNA reads TGTGCCACCAGCCCAACCGGAGGCTCCTATAATTCACCCCTCCACTTT. The V and J genes are TRBV15 and TRBJ1-6; D ambiguous. Trimming removed 5 bases at V and 0 bases at J, with 11 bases between. The V gene's germline CDR1 is LNHNV and CDR2 YYDKDF (reference sequence). The length of the CDR3 is 16 residues.